This entry features one T cell receptor (beta chain) sequence. The data stem from a study of technical replicates of blood from several donors. TCRdb keeps only in-frame clones here, not all; method: immunoSEQ multiplex PCR. Of roughly 100,000 clones listed, 96% are singletons. Trimming removed 2 bases from V and 4 bases from J; junction bases left unmatched: 6. This CDR3 contains 16 residues. Germline values: CDR1 MNHEY, CDR2 SVGAGI. The TCR originated in a human donor in good health. The V call is TRBV6-5, the J call TRBJ2-5; 11 bases align to TRBD2. The sample comprised T cells isolated from PBMCs. CDR3 sequence (DNA): TGTGCCAGCAGTTACCTTAGCGGGGGGGGGAGAGAGACCCAGTACTTC. Residues: CASSYLSGGGRETQYF.